This TCR beta chain was captured in a study of spatial heterogeneity in lung cancer. Overall study: The average appearance count of each unique TCR and UMI combination in raw reads was more than eight.

Time point in this sample: sample taken at primary tumor resection. Material for sequencing was whole RNA from tumor, nontumor lung or frozen PBMC, left unsorted. The cohort: 70 to 85 early-stage, untreated non-small cell lung cancer patients. This clonotype was seen a few times. The antigen remains undetermined. Study-wide results and limits: Ubiquitous expanded tumor TCRs appeared in blood more at resection than follow-up.

A distinct unique molecular identifier was carried by each TCR cDNA molecule. Each CDR3 protein is one row after TCRdb ran MiXCR on the 5' RACE reads. The sample lists tens of thousands of distinct CDR3 sequences, 4% to 6% occurring once. The sample in question was PBMCs, obtained at surgery. This TCR came from a female donor with early-stage non-small cell lung cancer.

CDR3 in DNA: TGTGCCAGCAGGCCCGGGACTAAGCAAGAGACCCAGTACTTC. It codes for CASRPGTKQETQYF. J is TRBJ2-5 and V is TRBV11-2, with 7 bases matching TRBD2. J was trimmed by 2 bases and V by 6 bases; bases with no gene match: 6. Germline V gene sequence: CDR1 SGHAT, CDR2 FQNNGV. The CDR3 runs 14 residues.